These T cell receptor beta chains were read from a single sample in a study of technical replicates of blood from a handful of donors. The data were produced by immunoSEQ multiplex PCR, yet TCRdb's version contains in-frame clones alone and is incomplete. Of under 70,000 clones in the sample, almost 95% are singletons; the top ten hold 0.38%. The sample comprised T cells isolated from PBMCs. The origin of the receptors is a human donor in good health. Each CDR3 is given with its conserved first and last residue. The order of the fields is J gene, clone size, D gene, V gene, CDR3 protein, CDR3 DNA. A D gene is named only where the DNA matches it firmly. Not every row has a clone size; where given, it reads once, few, many or a size class.

TRBJ1-1 NA NA TRBV19 CASSMTINTEAFF TGTGCCAGTAGTATGACAATTAACACTGAAGCTTTCTTT
TRBJ2-5 NA NA TRBV15 CATSRDGRGEWETQYF TGTGCCACCAGCAGAGATGGCCGGGGAGAGTGGGAGACCCAGTACTTC
TRBJ2-5 NA NA TRBV14 CASKQPTQGTQYF TGTGCCAGCAAGCAGCCGACCCAGGGGACCCAGTACTTC
TRBJ2-7 once TRBD2 TRBV28 CASSPRTSGRGSYEQYF TGTGCCAGCAGTCCAAGGACTAGCGGGAGGGGGTCCTACGAGCAGTACTTC
TRBJ1-1 NA TRBD1 TRBV4-1 CASSQEGGRDRLGNTEAFF TGCGCCAGCAGCCAGGAGGGCGGACGGGACAGACTTGGGAACACTGAAGCTTTCTTT
TRBJ2-7 NA TRBD1 TRBV19 CASSKQGSYEQYF TGTGCCAGTAGTAAACAGGGGTCCTACGAGCAGTACTTC
TRBJ1-2 NA NA TRBV11-3 CASSLTANYGYTF TGTGCCAGCAGTCTAACGGCTAACTATGGCTACACCTTC
TRBJ1-5 once NA TRBV11-2 CASSFSGGGGEPQHF TGTGCCAGCAGCTTTTCCGGGGGAGGGGGGGAGCCCCAGCATTTT
TRBJ2-7 NA NA TRBV7-6 CASSLGGPDGEQYF TGTGCCAGCAGCTTGGGCGGGCCCGACGGCGAGCAGTACTTC
TRBJ1-1 NA NA TRBV29-1 CSVTLGGNLNTEAFF TGCAGCGTCACTTTGGGGGGAAATTTGAACACTGAAGCTTTCTTT
TRBJ2-1 NA TRBD1 TRBV2 CASSVRGRTGRQDSLNNEQFF TGTGCCAGCAGTGTAAGGGGCCGGACAGGGCGCCAAGACAGTCTAAACAATGAGCAGTTCTTC
TRBJ1-1 NA TRBD1 TRBV6-5 CASSSRRTGGNTEAFF TGTGCCAGCAGTTCCAGGAGGACAGGGGGCAACACTGAAGCTTTCTTT
TRBJ2-6 NA TRBD1 TRBV7-6 CASSLRGPGQEASGANVLTF TGTGCCAGCAGCTTGAGGGGACCGGGACAGGAGGCATCTGGGGCCAACGTCCTGACTTTC
TRBJ2-6 NA NA TRBV11-2 CASSLVPGLTF TGTGCCAGCAGCTTAGTCCCGGGCCTGACTTTC